The 7 T cell receptor beta chains below come from one sample, sequenced in a study of shared clonotypes between healthy human individuals. The method was immunoSEQ multiplex PCR; TCRdb's version includes in-frame clones alone and lacks a portion of them. The sample lists approximately 980,000 clones; 60% to 85% were seen once. The material sequenced was memory CD4+ T cells sorted from blood. Subset specified: CD45RA-negative fraction. These TCRs come from a man aged 18 to 30 in good health.

The chain recombines TRBV11-3 with TRBJ2-1, with a possible D match to TRBD1 (5 bases). The CDR3 is 12 amino acids. V lost 3 bases, J lost 9 bases, and 9 bases lay in between. CDR1 and CDR2 from the germline V gene are SGHNT and YENEEA. In DNA form, the CDR3 reads TGTGCCAGCAGCTTCCAGGGTGGTGAGCAGTTCTTC. Translation gives CASSFQGGEQFF.

The genes are TRBV28 and TRBJ2-7, with D possibly matching TRBD1 (7 bases). Trimming took 6 bases from V and 4 from J, leaving 13 bases between them. CDR3 size: 13 residues. Looked up from germline, CDR1 is MDHEN and CDR2 is SYDVKM. The DNA for the CDR3 is TGTGCCAGCAGAGGGGGGACAGCTTACGAGCAGTACTTC. It specifies CASRGGTAYEQYF.

The V call is TRBV19, the J call TRBJ2-5, with 7 bases identical to TRBD2. This CDR3 is 14 amino acids long. From germline, CDR1 is LNHDA and CDR2 SQIVND (reference sequence). The J segment lost 2 bases and the V segment lost 5 bases, leaving 5 bases of the junction unmatched. The DNA of the CDR3 is TGTGCCAGTAGTCCCGGGACTACACAAGAGACCCAGTACTTC. It translates to CASSPGTTQETQYF. Based on the CDR3 plus reference TRBV19 and TRBJ2-5, the full variable domain is DGGITQSPKYLFRKEGQNVTLSCEQNLNHDAMYWYRQDPGQGLRLIYYSQIVNDFQKGDIAEGYSVSREKKESFPLTVTSAQKNPTAFYLCASSPGTTQETQYFGPGTRLLVL.

V gene TRBV6-6 combines with J gene TRBJ2-4; 8 nucleotides line up with TRBD1. This CDR3 region has 16 residues. Trimming took 5 bases from V and 1 from J; bases not matched to a gene: 7. CDR1 is MNHNY, CDR2 SVGAGI, per germline (reference sequence). CDR3 in DNA: TGTGCCAGCAGTCCCCTCCGGGACAGGGCCAAAAACATTCAGTACTTC. Translated: CASSPLRDRAKNIQYF.

V and J are TRBV30 and TRBJ1-3; D call uncertain. Germline V CDR1 and CDR2: GTSNPN, SVGIG (reference sequence). Trimming removed 3 bases from V and 0 bases from J, with 9 bases in between. The CDR3 is 14 residues long. CDR3 region: CAWSMRRSGNTIYF. DNA for the CDR3: TGTGCCTGGAGCATGAGGCGCTCTGGAAACACCATATATTTT. The full variable domain, its missing parts supplied by reference TRBV30 and TRBJ1-3, is SQTIHQWPATLVQPVGSPLSLECTVEGTSNPNLYWYRQAAGRGLQLLFYSVGIGQISSEVPQNLSASRPQDRQFILSSKKLLLSDSGFYLCAWSMRRSGNTIYFGEGSWLTVV.

The chain is built from TRBV7-9 and TRBJ2-1; D not certain. The V gene's germline CDR1 is SEHNR and CDR2 FQNEAQ (reference sequence). V was cut by 6 bases and J by 7 bases, with 7 bases left in between. The CDR3 loop spans 11 amino acids. CDR3 DNA sequence: TGTGCCAGCAGAGACGAAAATGAGCAGTTCTTC. It encodes CASRDENEQFF.

This sequence joins TRBV10-3 and TRBJ2-7; D perhaps matches TRBD2 (6 bases). Germline V lookup: CDR1 ENHRY, CDR2 SYGVKD. V was clipped by 3 bases and J by 6 bases, with 15 bases between them. The CDR3 is made up of 14 amino acids. CDR3 protein: CAISERDSASEQYF. The CDR3 bases are TGTGCCATCAGTGAACGGGACTCCGCCTCCGAGCAGTACTTC.